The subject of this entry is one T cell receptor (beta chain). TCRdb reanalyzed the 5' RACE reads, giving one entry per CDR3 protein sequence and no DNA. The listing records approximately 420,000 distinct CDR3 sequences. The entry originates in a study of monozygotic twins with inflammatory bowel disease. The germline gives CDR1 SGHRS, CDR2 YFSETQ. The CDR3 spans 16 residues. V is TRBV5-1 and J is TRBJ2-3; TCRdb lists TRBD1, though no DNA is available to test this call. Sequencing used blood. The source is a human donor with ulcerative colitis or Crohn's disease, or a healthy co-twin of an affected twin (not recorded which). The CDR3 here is CASSLATDPGTDTQYF. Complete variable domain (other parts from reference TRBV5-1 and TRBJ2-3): KAGVTQTPRYLIKTRGQQVTLSCSPISGHRSVSWYQQTPGQGLQFLFEYFSETQRNKGNFPGRFSGRQFSNSRSEMNVSTLELGDSALYLCASSLATDPGTDTQYFGPGTRLTVL.